The 23 T cell receptor beta chains below all came from one sample that was sequenced in a study of OX40 agonist ivuxolimab in advanced cancers. Generated by immunoSEQ multiplex PCR, the TCRdb table keeps only in-frame clones and is missing some. This table has under 80,000 clones, about 88% appearing once. The sample consisted of CD4+ or CD8+ T cells sorted from blood, taken in a trial of the OX40 agonist ivuxolimab. Receptors originate from an adult with an advanced solid tumor such as melanoma, head and neck, liver or kidney cancer.

The rearrangement joins TRBV11-2 to TRBJ2-1; no definite D call. The germline V and J ends were trimmed by 5 bases and 1 base, with 9 bases remaining between them. The germline CDR1 and CDR2 sequences are SGHAT and FQNNGV. CDR3 length: 14 amino acids. CDR3 residues: CASSPGLSYNEQFF. DNA for the CDR3: TGTGCCAGCAGCCCTGGATTGTCCTACAATGAGCAGTTCTTC.

The V call is TRBV5-4, the J call TRBJ1-4; D not resolved. With 0 bases removed from V and 5 bases from J, the gap between germline ends came to 8 bases. Germline lookup yields CDR1 SGHNT and CDR2 YYREEE (reference sequence). There are 14 residues in the CDR3. In DNA form, the CDR3 reads TGTGCCAGCAGCTTGGAGCAGCACAATGAAAAACTGTTTTTT. Residues: CASSLEQHNEKLFF. Combining the CDR3 with reference TRBV5-4 and TRBJ1-4 gives the whole variable domain ETGVTQSPTHLIKTRGQQVTLRCSSQSGHNTVSWYQQALGQGPQFIFQYYREEENGRGNFPPRFSGLQFPNYSSELNVNALELDDSALYLCASSLEQHNEKLFFGSGTQLSVL.

This clone was observed a single time. J is TRBJ1-6 and V is TRBV2, with D perhaps TRBD1 (6 bases). V was clipped by 7 bases and J by 9 bases, with 16 bases between them. Germline V CDR1 and CDR2: SNHLY, FYNNEI. This CDR3 region has 14 residues. CDR3 residues: CASNIGGLPSPLHF. The CDR3 region has the DNA TGTGCCAGCAACATAGGGGGACTTCCTTCACCCCTCCACTTT.

The gene calls are TRBV19 and TRBJ2-3; the match to TRBD2 covers 7 bases. V shed 7 bases, J shed 0 bases, and the junction held 1 base outside the gene matches. Per germline, CDR1 LNHDA and CDR2 SQIVND (reference sequence). CDR3 length: 13 residues. The CDR3 loop reads CASTSGSTDTQYF. The CDR3 coding sequence is TGTGCCAGTACTAGCGGAAGCACAGATACGCAGTATTTT.

This rearrangement joins TRBV7-9 to TRBJ2-3; no reliable D call. V was pared by 6 bases and J by 6 bases, with 7 bases between. The CDR3 is 11 residues long. The germline V gene encodes CDR1 SEHNR and CDR2 FQNEAQ (reference sequence). CDR3 loop: CASSSVDTQYF. The CDR3 nucleotides read TGTGCCAGCAGTTCTGTGGATACGCAGTATTTT.

This chain joins TRBV9 and TRBJ2-1, with 7 positions matching TRBD1. CDR1 SGDLS and CDR2 YYNGEE come from the germline V gene. V lost 0 bases, J lost 7 bases, and 7 bases stayed unmatched. This CDR3 is built from 15 residues. The CDR3 DNA reads as TGTGCCAGCAGCGTAGGTCCGACAGGGCTTAATGAGCAGTTCTTC. Encoded protein: CASSVGPTGLNEQFF.

This clone was recorded only once. V and J are TRBV5-1 and TRBJ1-4; D remains unclear. This CDR3 has 15 amino acids. The V gene's germline CDR1 is SGHRS and CDR2 YFSETQ. V lost 0 bases and J 7 bases, leaving 13 bases between the germline ends. CDR3 protein: CASSLAGIGGEKLFF. As DNA, the CDR3 is TGCGCCAGCAGCTTGGCGGGTATTGGCGGTGAAAAACTGTTTTTT.

The V and J genes are TRBV29-1 and TRBJ1-5, with unresolved D. This CDR3 has 13 residues. Germline V gene lookup returns CDR1 SQVTM and CDR2 ANQGSEA. The germline V and J ends were trimmed by 5 bases and 2 bases, with 10 bases remaining between them. In DNA, the CDR3 is TGCAGCGTTTCCGGTGGTGGCAATCAGCCCCAGCATTTT. This codes for CSVSGGGNQPQHF.

CDR3 region: CASSASGGNSNQPQHF. DNA of the CDR3: TGTGCCAGCAGTGCCTCAGGGGGTAATAGCAATCAGCCCCAGCATTTT. This chain connects TRBV6-1 to TRBJ1-5; the match to TRBD1 covers 7 bases. Germline loops: CDR1 MNHNS, CDR2 SASEGT. Unmatched junction bases numbered 6, after V lost 4 bases and J lost 0 bases. This CDR3 is 16 amino acids long.

V is TRBV4-1 and J is TRBJ2-6; weak D call: TRBD2 (6 bases). The ends were cut back, 4 bases at V and 1 base at J, with 14 bases in the middle. The CDR3 is 17 amino acids. Per germline, CDR1 MGHRA and CDR2 YSYEKL. CDR3 amino acids: CASSPYTGGSGANVLTF. CDR3 DNA sequence: TGCGCCAGCAGCCCCTACACCGGGGGTTCTGGGGCCAACGTCCTGACTTTC.

This clone has only a few counts. This chain connects TRBV28 to TRBJ1-5; no reliable D call. Germline V gene lookup returns CDR1 MDHEN and CDR2 SYDVKM. With 7 bases removed from V and 9 bases from J, the gap between germline ends came to 16 bases. The CDR3 covers 13 residues. Written as DNA, the CDR3 is TGTGCCAGCACCCCGGCAGGTTTTGCGCCCCAGCATTTT. Its protein is CASTPAGFAPQHF.

The chain combines TRBV6-1 with TRBJ2-7; 7 bases line up with TRBD1. This CDR3 comprises 13 residues. Unmatched junction bases numbered 3, after V lost 4 bases and J lost 3 bases. In germline, CDR1 is MNHNS, CDR2 SASEGT. Written as DNA, the CDR3 is TGTGCCAGCAGTGCCCGGGACAGCTACGAGCAGTACTTC. Encoded protein: CASSARDSYEQYF.

This chain connects TRBV4-1 to TRBJ1-5, with D maybe TRBD1 (5 bases). The CDR3 has 14 amino acids. The V gene's germline CDR1 is MGHRA and CDR2 YSYEKL. The V end lost 0 bases, the J end lost 7 bases, and 10 bases lay between the germline ends. As DNA, the CDR3 is TGCGCCAGCAGCCAAGATAAGGGGTCCCAGCCCCAGCATTTT. Translating gives CASSQDKGSQPQHF.

This sequence joins TRBV7-2 and TRBJ2-1; 8 bases agree with TRBD2. Trimming at V came to 5 bases and at J to 1 base, leaving 4 bases not matched to a gene. CDR1 is SGHTA and CDR2 is FQGNSA in the germline V gene. The CDR3 spans 15 residues. CDR3 in amino acids: CASSPSGSSYNEQFF. The CDR3 DNA follows: TGTGCCAGCAGCCCAAGCGGGAGTTCCTACAATGAGCAGTTCTTC.

Comments on this clone: One junction end disagrees with the germline gene, perhaps due to a read error. V and J are TRBV7-7 and TRBJ2-2; D unclear. The CDR3 covers 14 residues. CDR1 and CDR2 (germline): SSHAT, FNYEAQ (reference sequence). The CDR3 region has the DNA TGTGCTAGCAGCACCGGTGGGAACACCGGGGAGCTGTTTTTT. It yields the protein CASSTGGNTGELFF.

The chain joins TRBV6-1 to TRBJ1-2; a weak D match, TRBD1 (6 bases). Germline V gene lookup returns CDR1 MNHNS and CDR2 SASEGT. The CDR3 is made up of 15 amino acids. V was trimmed by 4 bases and J by 7 bases, leaving 19 bases between them. CDR3 sequence: CASSASGGGGSGYTF. CDR3 nucleotide sequence: TGTGCCAGCAGTGCGTCGGGGGGCGGCGGCTCTGGCTACACCTTC.

The genes are TRBV11-2 and TRBJ2-2; TRBD2 matches at 10 bases. Germline CDR1 and CDR2: SGHAT and FQNNGV. This CDR3 spans 16 amino acids. V lost 2 bases to trimming and J lost 4 bases; unmatched junction nucleotides: 4. DNA of the CDR3: TGTGCCAGCAGCTTAACGCTAGCGGGAGCCACCGGGGAGCTGTTTTTT. This sequence encodes CASSLTLAGATGELFF.

This chain joins TRBV21-1 and TRBJ2-2; TRBD2, the table's D call, was not compared with the DNA. TRBV21-1 is reported as a pseudogene. This CDR3 is 17 amino acids long. CDR3 sequence (DNA): TGTGCCACCCGGACTAGCGGGAGGAATACGAACACCGGGGAGCTGTTTTTT. Translation: CATRTSGRNTNTGELFF.

The chain couples TRBV9 to TRBJ2-3, with 12 bases matching TRBD1. The CDR3 sequence is 16 residues long. Germline trimming cut 3 bases from V and 4 bases from J; bases unmatched to any gene: 6. Germline assignment: CDR1 SGDLS and CDR2 YYNGEE. The CDR3 here is CASSGFGTGGADTQYF. The CDR3 region has the DNA TGTGCCAGCAGCGGCTTCGGGACAGGGGGCGCAGATACGCAGTATTTT.

The rearrangement uses TRBV5-4 and TRBJ2-7; 10 bases align to TRBD2. There are 16 residues in the CDR3. CDR1 is SGHNT and CDR2 is YYREEE in the germline V gene (reference sequence). With V trimmed by 0 bases and J by 4 bases, 7 bases remained unmatched. CDR3 in amino acids: CASSLGASGSTYEQYF. The CDR3 DNA reads TGTGCCAGCAGCTTGGGGGCTAGCGGGAGTACATACGAGCAGTACTTC.

Only one count was recorded for this clone. The chain employs TRBV9 and TRBJ2-3; 9 positions agree with TRBD2. CDR3 length: 17 amino acids. Germline loops: CDR1 SGDLS, CDR2 YYNGEE. Germline trimming cut 3 bases from V and 5 bases from J; bases unmatched to any gene: 13. The CDR3 here is CASSERWGSGSVDTQYF. The CDR3 DNA follows: TGTGCCAGCAGCGAAAGATGGGGTAGCGGGAGTGTAGATACGCAGTATTTT.

J is TRBJ2-4 and V is TRBV19; D is undetermined. Trimming removed 0 bases from V and 0 bases from J, with 3 bases in between. Germline CDR1 reads LNHDA; CDR2 reads SQIVND (reference sequence). The CDR3 consists of 14 residues. This CDR3 is CASSIDRAKNIQYF. The CDR3 nucleotides are TGTGCCAGTAGTATAGACCGAGCCAAAAACATTCAGTACTTC. The full variable domain, completed using reference TRBV19 and TRBJ2-4, is DGGITQSPKYLFRKEGQNVTLSCEQNLNHDAMYWYRQDPGQGLRLIYYSQIVNDFQKGDIAEGYSVSREKKESFPLTVTSAQKNPTAFYLCASSIDRAKNIQYFGAGTRLSVL.

The chain recombines TRBV5-1 with TRBJ2-7; 12 positions match TRBD2. This CDR3 spans 15 amino acids. CDR1 and CDR2 from the germline V gene are SGHRS and YFSETQ. J lost 3 bases, V lost 4 bases, and 5 bases had no gene match. The CDR3 DNA reads TGCGCCAGCAGCCTAGCGGGAGGGACTAACTACGAGCAGTACTTC. Translated, it gives CASSLAGGTNYEQYF.